Sequencing of this T cell receptor beta chain was carried out in a study of cytomegalovirus exposure and HLA in healthy donors. Germline assignment: CDR1 MNHEY and CDR2 SVGAGI. The CDR3 sequence is 13 residues long. Concerning this clone itself: Sequence at one end of the junction differs from germline and may be a read error.

This PCR relied on a set of 60 Vbeta primers and 13 Jbeta primers. Generated by immunoSEQ multiplex PCR, the TCRdb table keeps only in-frame clones and is missing some. This table has 160,000 or so clones, around 77% appearing once. The specimen was PBMCs. The genes are TRBV6-5 and TRBJ1-6, with TRBD1 matching over 7 bases. This clonotype originated in a man in his sixties in good health and CMV-seronegative. In DNA form, the CDR3 reads TGTGCCAGCAGTTACACAGGGGATTCACCCCTCAACTTT. Amino acid sequence: CASSYTGDSPLNF.